The TCR beta chain under discussion was sequenced for a study of blood T cell repertoires in COVID-19. Study-wide background: Samples taken during acute and convalescent COVID-19 were collected in the United States, Italy and Spain. The analysed material was cDNA or gDNA that came from T cells, B-cell-depleted T cells, or PBMCs.

This CDR3 has 12 amino acids. V gave up 6 bases and J gave up 4 bases, with 10 bases separating them. Germline V CDR1 and CDR2: MDHEN, SYDVKM. Source study methods: Using reference gene primer amplification, nucleated cell counts were estimated. Generated by immunoSEQ multiplex PCR, the TCRdb table keeps only in-frame clones and is missing some. The D gene and trimming were derived from the DNA, and the V and J assignments and clone size from that table. The sample includes about 69,000 clones, about four fifths of them seen just once. The sequencing sample was made of peripheral blood. This TCR was sampled from a human donor in a cohort sampled during active COVID-19. The chain recombines TRBV28 with TRBJ2-7; D unresolved. The chain's CDR3 is CASSLEYYEQYF. The DNA of the CDR3 is TGTGCCAGCAGCCTAGAGTATTACGAGCAGTACTTC.